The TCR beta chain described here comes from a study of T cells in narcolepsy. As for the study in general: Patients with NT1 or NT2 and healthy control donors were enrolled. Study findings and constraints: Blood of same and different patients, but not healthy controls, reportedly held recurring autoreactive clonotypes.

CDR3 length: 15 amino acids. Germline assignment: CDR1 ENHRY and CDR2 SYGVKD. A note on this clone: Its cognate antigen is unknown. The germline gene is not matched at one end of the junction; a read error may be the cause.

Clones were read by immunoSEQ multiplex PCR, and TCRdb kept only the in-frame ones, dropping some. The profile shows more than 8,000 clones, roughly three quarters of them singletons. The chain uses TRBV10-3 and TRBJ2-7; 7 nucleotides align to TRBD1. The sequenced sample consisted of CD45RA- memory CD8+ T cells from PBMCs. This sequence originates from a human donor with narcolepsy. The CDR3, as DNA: TGTGCCAGCAGTCAAGCCGGGACAGCTTATTACGAGCAGTACTTC. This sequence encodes CASSQAGTAYYEQYF.